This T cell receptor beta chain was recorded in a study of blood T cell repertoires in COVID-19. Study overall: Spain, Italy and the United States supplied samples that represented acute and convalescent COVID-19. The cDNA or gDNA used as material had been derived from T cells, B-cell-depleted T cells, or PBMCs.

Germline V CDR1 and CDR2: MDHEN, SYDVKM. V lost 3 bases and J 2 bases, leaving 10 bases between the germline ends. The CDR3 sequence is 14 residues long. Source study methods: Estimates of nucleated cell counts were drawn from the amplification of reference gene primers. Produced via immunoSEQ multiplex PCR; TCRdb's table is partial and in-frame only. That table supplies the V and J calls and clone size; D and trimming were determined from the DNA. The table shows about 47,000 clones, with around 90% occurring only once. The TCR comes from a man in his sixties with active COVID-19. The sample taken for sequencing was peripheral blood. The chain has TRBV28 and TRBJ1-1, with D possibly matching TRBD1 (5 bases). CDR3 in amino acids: CASSLGRVNTEAFF. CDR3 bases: TGTGCCAGCAGTTTGGGCAGGGTCAACACTGAAGCTTTCTTT.